These 5 T cell receptor beta chains were sequenced from one sample in a study of blood T cell repertoires in COVID-19. Profiling relied on immunoSEQ multiplex PCR, and the TCRdb table lists in-frame clones only, not all of them. The sample has 90,000 or so clones, 90% seen once. The material sequenced was peripheral blood. These TCRs come from an elderly woman with active or convalescent COVID-19.

This rearrangement joins TRBV6-5 to TRBJ2-1; a weak D match, TRBD2 (6 bases). Germline V lookup: CDR1 MNHEY, CDR2 SVGAGI. CDR3 length: 13 amino acids. CDR3 sequence reads: CATGLLGGNEQFF. Written as DNA, the CDR3 is TGTGCAACGGGACTCCTCGGTGGGAATGAGCAGTTCTTC.

V is TRBV15 and J is TRBJ1-4; 7 bases line up with TRBD1. The CDR3 is 14 residues long. V lost 8 bases and J lost 7; bases outside the gene matches: 10. Germline loops: CDR1 LNHNV, CDR2 YYDKDF (reference sequence). The CDR3 loop is CATSPRQGSEKLFF. The CDR3 nucleotides read TGTGCCACCTCGCCCCGACAGGGAAGTGAAAAACTGTTTTTT.

The chain uses TRBV24-1 and TRBJ1-5; TRBD1 agrees at 7 bases. Per the germline V gene, CDR1 is KGHDR and CDR2 is SFDVKD. This CDR3 contains 16 residues. V dropped 7 bases and J dropped 6; count of bases not matched to a gene: 14. CDR3 in DNA: TGTGCCACCAGCGACAGGGACTCGATCGGGCGTCAGCCCCAGCATTTT. Amino acid sequence: CATSDRDSIGRQPQHF.

V is TRBV7-2 and J is TRBJ2-2, with D tentatively TRBD2 (6 bases). Germline V lookup: CDR1 SGHTA, CDR2 FQGNSA. The CDR3 is 17 amino acids. Trimming left V 4 bases short and J 3 bases short, with 18 bases between. In DNA form, the CDR3 reads TGTGCCAGCAGCTCTATTGGACTAAGGTGGGACACCGGGGAGCTGTTTTTT. It yields the protein CASSSIGLRWDTGELFF.

This chain joins TRBV28 and TRBJ2-7, with D unresolved. The CDR3 covers 12 residues. From germline, CDR1 is MDHEN and CDR2 SYDVKM. V was trimmed by 6 bases and J by 6 bases, leaving 12 bases between them. CDR3 region: CASRAIPGEQYF. CDR3 DNA: TGTGCCAGCAGGGCCATACCGGGCGAGCAGTACTTC.